This T cell receptor beta chain is drawn from a study of blood T cells in healthy people across ages (dated by TCRdb to between 2014 and 2017). As for the study more broadly: Template switching captured roughly one uniquely barcoded TCR beta cDNA molecule per two T cells in model experiments. Age-related changes in TCR beta repertoire diversity were measured in the study by deep sequencing normalized with unique cDNA molecular identifiers. Donors were grouped into four age groups: young (average 16 years), middle-aged (39), aged (62) and long-lived (82). To avoid experimental bias, donors of different ages were spread randomly across the sequencing lanes. Using the same blood draw, the study looked at two additional independent replicas of 1 million unique cDNA reads for two donors, one aged 18 to 30 and the other aged 80 or older.

The library was produced with 5' RACE. This sample was sequenced with an Illumina HiSeq 2500. A second PCR of roughly 7 to 11 cycles was performed with a sample-barcoded 5' primer and a J-beta primer mix. Each TCR beta cDNA molecule received a unique molecular identifier from a template-switch 5' adaptor carrying 12 random nucleotides. Each sample yielded at least 3 million CDR3-containing paired-end reads. First-strand cDNA was synthesized from all RNA with the Mint cDNA synthesis kit, primed by a TRBC-specific oligonucleotide. All cDNA was treated with uracil-DNA glycosylase and then went through a first 18-cycle PCR with the universal primers M1SS and BC2_uni_R. In the source study's methods: Each sample was normalized by randomly selecting 1 million high-quality reads, each carrying a distinct molecular identifier. Instead of being binned into consensus sequences, reads with shared molecular identifiers were discarded. CDR3 identification, clonotype clustering and error correction used MiTCR with a Q25 quality threshold and the strictest error-elimination algorithm. Lower-bound total TCR beta diversity was estimated with a nonparametric unseen species model using Euler transformation. Starting from the raw public reads, TCRdb applied fastp trimming at Q25, assembled clones with MiXCR and retained in-frame beta chains. Entries are consolidated by CDR3 protein sequence, retaining the most common genes and DNA. TCRdb, not the authors, supplied the V and J calls. This sample gives approximately 1,000,000 distinct CDR3 sequences in total; around two fifths of them show up just once. The ten top clones hold around 13% of the sample.

Donors were around 37 systemically healthy Caucasian individuals from Russia aged about 6 to 100 years. Ten milliliters of peripheral blood were collected from each donor into EDTA-treated Vacutainer tubes. PBMCs were isolated by Ficoll-Paque density-gradient centrifugation, with at least 6 million obtained per sample. Trizol reagent was used to extract total RNA from PBMCs, with at least 6 micrograms per sample. Naive CD45RAhigh/CD27high T cell percentages were measured by flow cytometry on a PBMC aliquot from every donor. Broad study findings and their caveats: Total diversity estimates from one million sequenced T cells were considered lower bounds and underestimates. As age increased, observed TCR beta diversity per million T cells dropped in a roughly linear way, and a significant reduction was already evident by age approximately 40. Compared with the aged group, the long-lived group had more naive CD4+ T cells, fewer expanded clones and increased TCR diversity, suggesting age selection. Bulk unsorted PBMC profiling prevented conclusive comparison of naive and antigen-experienced compartments. The CMV infection status of donors was not known, potentially confounding age-related changes in expanded clonotypes. The percentage of naive T cells measured by flow cytometry correlated strongly with observed TCR beta diversity.

About this clonotype itself: Its target antigen remains unknown. Base-call qualities are not available, and no considerably larger clone is one nucleotide away.

Taken from the germline V gene, the CDR1 and CDR2 loops are SGHDT and YYEEEE. V is reduced by 4 bases and J by 9 bases, leaving a spacing of 17 bases between them. Including cysteine and phenylalanine, the CDR3 has 13 amino acids. Only CDR3 DNA is held: 39 bases, read in frame from base 1. Sequenced sample: blood. The chain is encoded by TRBV5-6 joined to TRBJ2-7, with the D gene call left open. This clonotype was obtained from a man younger than 35 in good health. The CDR3 corresponds to CASSPRGIGWQYF. The DNA is as follows: TGTGCCAGCAGCCCCCGTGGTATCGGTTGGCAGTACTTC. Where the CDR3 stops, the reference TRBV5-6 and TRBJ2-7 genes take over; the full variable domain is DAGVTQSPTHLIKTRGQQVTLRCSPKSGHDTVSWYQQALGQGPQFIFQYYEEEERQRGNFPDRFSGHQFPNYSSELNVNALLLGDSALYLCASSPRGIGWQYFGPGTRLTVT.